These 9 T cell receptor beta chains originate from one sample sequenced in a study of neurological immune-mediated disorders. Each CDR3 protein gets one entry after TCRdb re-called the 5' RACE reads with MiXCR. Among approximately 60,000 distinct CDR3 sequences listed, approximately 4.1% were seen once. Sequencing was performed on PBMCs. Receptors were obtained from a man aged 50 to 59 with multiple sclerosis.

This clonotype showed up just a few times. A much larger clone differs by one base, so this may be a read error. The CDR3 region is CASSSGSNLYGYTF. The CDR3 DNA reads TGTGCCAGCAGCTCCGGAAGTAACCTCTATGGCTACACCTTC. The chain is built from TRBV7-9 and TRBJ1-2; D is ambiguous. Germline loops: CDR1 SEHNR, CDR2 FQNEAQ (reference sequence). The V end lost 4 bases, the J end lost 4 bases, and 13 bases lay between the germline ends. This CDR3 has 14 residues.

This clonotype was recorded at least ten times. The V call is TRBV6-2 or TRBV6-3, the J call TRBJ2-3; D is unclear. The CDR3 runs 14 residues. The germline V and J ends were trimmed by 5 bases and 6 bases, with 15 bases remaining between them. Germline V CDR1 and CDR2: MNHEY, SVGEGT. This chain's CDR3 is CASSPERLRDTQYF. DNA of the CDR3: TGTGCCAGCAGTCCAGAGCGATTAAGGGATACGCAGTATTTT.

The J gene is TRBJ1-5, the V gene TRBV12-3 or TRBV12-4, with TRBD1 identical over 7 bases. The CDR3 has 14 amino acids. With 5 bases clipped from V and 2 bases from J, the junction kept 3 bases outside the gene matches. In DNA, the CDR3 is TGTGCCAGCAGTCTCGGGACAGGCAATCAGCCCCAGCATTTT. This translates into CASSLGTGNQPQHF.

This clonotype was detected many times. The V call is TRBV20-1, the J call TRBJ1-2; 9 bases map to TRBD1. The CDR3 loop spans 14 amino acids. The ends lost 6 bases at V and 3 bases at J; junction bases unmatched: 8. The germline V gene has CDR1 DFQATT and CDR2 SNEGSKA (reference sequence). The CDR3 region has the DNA TGCAGTGCCTCAACAGGGGGCACGGACTATGGCTACACCTTC. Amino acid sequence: CSASTGGTDYGYTF.

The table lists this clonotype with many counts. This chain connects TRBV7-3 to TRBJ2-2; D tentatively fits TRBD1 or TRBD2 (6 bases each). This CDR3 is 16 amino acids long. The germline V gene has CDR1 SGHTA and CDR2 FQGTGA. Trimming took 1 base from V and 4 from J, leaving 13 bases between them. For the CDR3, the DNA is TGTGCCAGCAGCTTAAATGGGGGGCACATCACCGGGGAGCTGTTTTTT. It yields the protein CASSLNGGHITGELFF. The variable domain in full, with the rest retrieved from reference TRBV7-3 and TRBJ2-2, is GAGVSQTPSNKVTEKGKYVELRCDPISGHTALYWYRQSLGQGPEFLIYFQGTGAADDSGLPNDRFFAVRPEGSVSTLKIQRTERGDSAVYLCASSLNGGHITGELFFGEGSRLTVL.

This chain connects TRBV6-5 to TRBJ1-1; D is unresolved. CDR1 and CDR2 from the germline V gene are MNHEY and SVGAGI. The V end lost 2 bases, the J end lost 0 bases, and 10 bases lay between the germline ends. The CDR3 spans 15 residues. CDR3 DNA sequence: TGTGCCAGCAGTTACGGTCCAGGATTGAACACTGAAGCTTTCTTT. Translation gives CASSYGPGLNTEAFF.

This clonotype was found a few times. The CDR3 reads CASSLQLQGTDTQYF. The CDR3 DNA reads TGTGCCAGCAGCTTACAATTACAGGGGACAGATACGCAGTATTTT. J is TRBJ2-3 and V is TRBV11-2, with 7 bases matching TRBD1. The CDR3 spans 15 residues. CDR1 and CDR2 from the germline V gene are SGHAT and FQNNGV. V lost 2 bases to trimming and J lost 3 bases; unmatched junction nucleotides: 5.

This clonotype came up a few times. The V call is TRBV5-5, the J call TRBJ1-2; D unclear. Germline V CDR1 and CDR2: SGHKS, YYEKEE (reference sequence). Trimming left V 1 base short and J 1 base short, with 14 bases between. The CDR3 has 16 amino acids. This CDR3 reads CASSLLSLSVNYGYTF. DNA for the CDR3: TGTGCCAGCAGCTTGTTATCCCTATCGGTTAACTATGGCTACACCTTC.

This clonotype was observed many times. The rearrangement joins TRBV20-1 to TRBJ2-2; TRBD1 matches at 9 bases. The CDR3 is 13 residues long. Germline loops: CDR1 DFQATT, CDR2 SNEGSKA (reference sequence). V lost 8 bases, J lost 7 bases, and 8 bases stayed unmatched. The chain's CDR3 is CSLTQGAGGELFF. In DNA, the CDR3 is TGCAGTCTAACACAGGGGGCTGGCGGGGAGCTGTTTTTT.